This T cell receptor beta chain was observed in a study of long-term antiretroviral therapy in people with HIV. Germline CDR1 reads SGHRS; CDR2 reads YFSETQ. CDR3 length: 14 amino acids. V lost 0 bases and J lost 0, with 6 bases in between. An immunoSEQ assay, version v3.0, was performed at survey level. The method was immunoSEQ multiplex PCR; TCRdb's version includes in-frame clones alone and lacks a portion of them. The profile shows 26,000 or so clones, about four fifths of them singletons. This sample comprised unsorted PBMCs, obtained 3 years after starting antiretroviral therapy. V is TRBV5-1 and J is TRBJ1-1; D ambiguous. The sequence was obtained from a man between 18 and 29 years old with HIV. This CDR3 reads CASSLDSMNTEAFF. The CDR3 DNA follows: TGCGCCAGCAGCTTGGACAGCATGAACACTGAAGCTTTCTTT.